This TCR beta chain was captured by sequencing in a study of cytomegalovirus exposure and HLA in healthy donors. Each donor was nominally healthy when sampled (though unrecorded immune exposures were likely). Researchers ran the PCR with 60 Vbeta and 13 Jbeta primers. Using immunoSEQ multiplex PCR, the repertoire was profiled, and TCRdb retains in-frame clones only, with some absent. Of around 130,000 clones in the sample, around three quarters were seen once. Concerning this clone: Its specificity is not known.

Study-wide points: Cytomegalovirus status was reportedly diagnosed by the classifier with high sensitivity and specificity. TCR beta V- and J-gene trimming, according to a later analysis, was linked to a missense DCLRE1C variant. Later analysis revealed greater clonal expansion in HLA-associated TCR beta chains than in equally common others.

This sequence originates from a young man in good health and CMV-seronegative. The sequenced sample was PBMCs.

The DNA for the CDR3 is TGTGCCAGCAGCTTAGATACAGGGTGGGGCAATCAGCCCCAGCATTTT. Amino acid sequence: CASSLDTGWGNQPQHF. The gene calls are TRBV7-2 and TRBJ1-5; TRBD1 might be the D (6 bases). Germline V lookup: CDR1 SGHTA, CDR2 FQGNSA. This CDR3 region has 16 residues. Trimming took off 1 base at V and 2 bases at J, with 12 bases between the two ends.